This is a list of T cell receptor beta chains from one sample in a study of blood T cell repertoires in COVID-19. TCRdb's copy holds only in-frame clones and misses some; the assay was immunoSEQ multiplex PCR. The profile shows 250,000 to 300,000 clones, around nine tenths of them singletons. What was sequenced was peripheral blood. The receptor set was obtained from a middle-aged woman who had recovered from COVID-19. CDR3s include the opening cysteine and the closing phenylalanine or tryptophan. The D gene is left open where the match is weak. The listing skips clone size in some rows; elsewhere it reads once, few, many or a size class.

J gene | V gene | D gene | clone size | CDR3 DNA | CDR3 protein
TRBJ2-7 | TRBV6-5 | TRBD1 | NA | TGTGCCAGCCACTCACCGGGACAGGGACGGTACGAGCAGTACTTC | CASHSPGQGRYEQYF
TRBJ1-3 | TRBV7-6 | TRBD1 | NA | TGTGCCAGCAGCTTAGGGACAGGGGGCGTCTCTGGAAACACCATATATTTT | CASSLGTGGVSGNTIYF
TRBJ2-3 | TRBV6-6 | TRBD2 | NA | TGTGCCAGCAGTCTAAGCGGGGCCGACGTGGATACGCAGTATTTT | CASSLSGADVDTQYF
TRBJ2-7 | TRBV7-8 | TRBD1 | NA | TGTGCCAGCAGCTTCGGGCGACAGGGCACCTACGAGCAGTACTTC | CASSFGRQGTYEQYF
TRBJ2-2 | TRBV11-2 | NA | few | TGTGCCAGCAGCTTATGGTCAGCGAACACCGGGGAGCTGTTTTTT | CASSLWSANTGELFF
TRBJ2-7 | TRBV9 | NA | NA | TGTGCCAGCAGCGTAGGAGGGGCGGGAGAGCAGTACTTC | CASSVGGAGEQYF
TRBJ2-7 | TRBV9 | TRBD1 | once | TGTGCCAGCAGCCCGAGGGGGCAGGGTGATTACGAGCAGTACTTC | CASSPRGQGDYEQYF
TRBJ2-1 | TRBV28 | TRBD2 | NA | TGTGCCAGCACGGGGGGGGGAGCGAGCTCCTACAATGAGCAGTTCTTC | CASTGGGASSYNEQFF
TRBJ2-1 | TRBV7-8 | NA | NA | TGTGCCAGCAGCTTAGCTAGCGCCACCTACAATGAGCAGTTCTTC | CASSLASATYNEQFF
TRBJ2-7 | TRBV6-5 | TRBD2 | NA | TGTGCCAGCAGTTACTCCCGACTAGCCCACCACTACGAGCAGTACTTC | CASSYSRLAHHYEQYF
TRBJ1-4 | TRBV19 | NA | NA | TGTGCCAGTAGCAGTATAGAGGGATTTAATGAAAAACTGTTTTTT | CASSSIEGFNEKLFF
TRBJ2-7 | TRBV18 | NA | NA | TGTGCCAGCTCAGCCGACAGGTCCTACGAGCAGTACTTC | CASSADRSYEQYF
TRBJ2-5 | TRBV9 | TRBD1 | NA | TGTGCCAGCAGCGGCGGGACAGGGGCAGGAGAGACCCAGTACTTC | CASSGGTGAGETQYF
TRBJ2-2 | TRBV28 | TRBD1 | NA | TGTGCCAGCAGTTTCGGGACAGGAATTCCTGACGCGAACACCGGGGAGCTGTTTTTT | CASSFGTGIPDANTGELFF
TRBJ1-5 | TRBV2 | NA | NA | TGTGCCAGCAGTGAAGGCGGTGATAGCAATCAGCCCCAGCATTTT | CASSEGGDSNQPQHF
TRBJ2-1 | TRBV3-1/TRBV3-2 | TRBD2 | NA | TGTGCCAGCAGACGCAAGCGGGAGGGGTACAATGAGCAGTTCTTC | CASRRKREGYNEQFF
TRBJ2-1 | TRBV3-1/TRBV3-2 | NA | NA | TGTGCCAGCAGCCAGATGGCGGGGTCCTACAATGAGCAGTTCTTC | CASSQMAGSYNEQFF
TRBJ2-5 | TRBV24-1 | NA | once | TGTGCCACCCGGGACAACACCGCCGGAGAGACCCAGTACTTC | CATRDNTAGETQYF
TRBJ1-2 | TRBV5-6 | NA | NA | TGTGCCAGCAGCTTTAATCCGGCGGACTACACCTTC | CASSFNPADYTF
TRBJ2-7 | TRBV2 | TRBD2 | NA | TGTGCCAGCAGTGTTCGGCGGGAGGGCCAAAACGAGCAGTACTTC | CASSVRREGQNEQYF
TRBJ2-5 | TRBV12-3/TRBV12-4 | NA | few | TGTGCCAGCAGTTTAGGTCAGAAAGAGACCCAGTACTTC | CASSLGQKETQYF
TRBJ1-1 | TRBV5-8 | NA | NA | TGTGCCAGCAGCTTGTCATGGCAGGCCCTGAACACTGAAGCTTTCTTT | CASSLSWQALNTEAFF
TRBJ2-2 | TRBV7-9 | TRBD2 | NA | TGTGCCAGCCCCTCAATCTCCCTGGCGGGAGTCGTCGCCGGGGAGCTGTTTTTT | CASPSISLAGVVAGELFF
TRBJ2-1 | TRBV6-4 | TRBD2 | NA | TGTGCCAGCAGTGACTCGAGAACGGGAGGTACCGGGGAGCAGTTCTTC | CASSDSRTGGTGEQFF
TRBJ2-7 | TRBV24-1 | NA | NA | TGTGCCACCAGTGATAGCGCGGACACTTACTCCTACGAGCAGTACTTC | CATSDSADTYSYEQYF
TRBJ2-2 | TRBV9 | TRBD2 | NA | TGTGCCAGTTCCCCCAGGAAACTAGCGGGGGACGGGGAGCTGTTTTTT | CASSPRKLAGDGELFF
TRBJ2-6 | TRBV7-9 | NA | NA | TGTGCCAGCTCACGGGAAGCTGGGGCCAACGTCCTGACTTTC | CASSREAGANVLTF
TRBJ1-3 | TRBV7-9 | TRBD1 | once | TGTGCCAGCAGCGGACAGGGGAGCTCTGGAAACACCATATATTTT | CASSGQGSSGNTIYF
TRBJ2-1 | TRBV5-1 | TRBD2 | NA | TGCGCCAGCAGCTTGGGGACTAGCGATGAGCAGTTCTTC | CASSLGTSDEQFF
TRBJ2-5 | TRBV5-6 | NA | NA | TGTGCCAGCAGCTTGAGAGGGGGGGGAGAGACCCAGTACTTC | CASSLRGGGETQYF
TRBJ1-4 | TRBV28 | TRBD1 | NA | TGTGCCAGCACCCTGGCAGGGGGAGTTGAAAAACTGTTTTTT | CASTLAGGVEKLFF
TRBJ2-6 | TRBV4-1 | TRBD1 | once | TGCGCCAGCAGCCAAGGACCGGGACAGGCAGTCTCTGGGGCCAACGTCCTGACTTTC | CASSQGPGQAVSGANVLTF
TRBJ2-1 | TRBV24-1 | NA | NA | TGTGCCACCAGCAGGGGTGATGAGCAGTTCTTC | CATSRGDEQFF
TRBJ2-1 | TRBV23-1 | NA | NA | TGCGCCAGCAGTCATAGCGATTACAATGAGCAGTTCTTC | CASSHSDYNEQFF
TRBJ2-7 | TRBV15 | TRBD2 | NA | TGTGCCACCAGCAGGACTAGCGGTGTTTACGAGCAGTACTTC | CATSRTSGVYEQYF
TRBJ2-3 | TRBV19 | NA | NA | TGTGCCAGTAGTATAGGAGGGCTAGTCCGAGATACGCAGTATTTT | CASSIGGLVRDTQYF
TRBJ2-5 | TRBV7-2 | TRBD2 | NA | TGTGCCAGCAGCGCGCGGGAGGGCGGCGAGACCCAGTACTTC | CASSAREGGETQYF
TRBJ2-5 | TRBV2 | NA | NA | TGTGCCAGCAGTGAAAGCGTTAGCATTTCCAGTTTGTACTTC | CASSESVSISSLYF
TRBJ2-2 | TRBV30 | NA | NA | TGTGCCTGGAGTAGAGACAGCTCCGGGGAGCTGTTTTTT | CAWSRDSSGELFF
TRBJ1-1 | TRBV4-1 | NA | NA | TGCGCCAGCAGCCACCTCAGGCGGGGCGGTAACACTGAAGCTTTCTTT | CASSHLRRGGNTEAFF
TRBJ2-4 | TRBV4-1 | NA | NA | TGCGCCAGCAGCAAAGAACAAGGGGGAGGGGGAAACATTCAGTACTTC | CASSKEQGGGGNIQYF
TRBJ1-1 | TRBV6-5 | NA | few | TGTGCCAGCGGGACTTTTACTGAAGCTTTCTTT | CASGTFTEAFF
TRBJ1-1 | TRBV27 | NA | NA | TGTGCCAGCAGAACGACAGGAATTGAAGCTTTCTTT | CASRTTGIEAFF
TRBJ1-2 | TRBV9 | NA | NA | TGTGCCAGCAGCGTAGGGCAGGCTGCGGGTGGCTACACCTTC | CASSVGQAAGGYTF
TRBJ2-7 | TRBV3-1/TRBV3-2 | NA | NA | TGTGCCAGCAGCCAGTCGGGGTTTTACGAGCAGTACTTC | CASSQSGFYEQYF
TRBJ1-4 | TRBV27 | NA | NA | TGTGCCAGCAGTTTAGGAGATTCTTATGAAAAACTGTTTTTT | CASSLGDSYEKLFF
TRBJ2-7 | TRBV5-6 | NA | once | TGTGCCAGCAGCTTGGCCGGTCTAGCGAAATCCTACGAGCAGTACTTC | CASSLAGLAKSYEQYF
TRBJ2-5 | TRBV7-2 | TRBD2 | NA | TGTGCCAGCAGCTCGGGACTAGGGGTCCAAGAGACCCAGTACTTC | CASSSGLGVQETQYF
TRBJ1-1 | TRBV3-1/TRBV3-2 | NA | NA | TGTGCCAGCAGCCAAGAGGGAGCGCTCACTGAAGCTTTCTTT | CASSQEGALTEAFF
TRBJ2-3 | TRBV7-3 | NA | NA | TGTGCCAGCAGCTTAAGGGGGGGCACAGATACGCAGTATTTT | CASSLRGGTDTQYF
TRBJ1-1 | TRBV19 | NA | NA | TGTGCCAGTAGTATTACTCGGGGAGGGACTGAAGCTTTCTTT | CASSITRGGTEAFF
TRBJ2-5 | TRBV4-2 | TRBD1 | once | TGTGCCAGCAGCCAAGATGGGCCCCCGGGACAGGGCCAAGAGACCCAGTACTTC | CASSQDGPPGQGQETQYF
TRBJ1-2 | TRBV6-5 | NA | NA | TGTGCCAGCAGAAAACAGGGAAGGATTAACTATGGCTACACCTTC | CASRKQGRINYGYTF
TRBJ1-2 | TRBV21-1 | NA | NA | TGTGCCAGCAGCCCCTGTGGGGGGATGGATGGCCACACCTTC | CASSPCGGMDGHTF
TRBJ1-4 | TRBV6-5 | NA | NA | TGTGCCAGCAGTTACTCAGGACAGCCGAATGAAAAACTGTTTTTT | CASSYSGQPNEKLFF
TRBJ2-7 | TRBV5-4 | NA | few | TGTGCCAGCAGCTTTAGGAGCTCCTACGAGCAGTACTTC | CASSFRSSYEQYF
TRBJ2-4 | TRBV20-1 | TRBD2 | NA | TGCAGTGCCAGTAGCGGGAGCAAAAACATTCAGTACTTC | CSASSGSKNIQYF
TRBJ2-7 | TRBV3-1/TRBV3-2 | TRBD2 | NA | TGTGCCAGCAGCCGGAGCGGGAGTTACGAGCAGTACTTC | CASSRSGSYEQYF
TRBJ2-3 | TRBV5-4 | TRBD2 | NA | TGTGCCAGCAGCTCTTATTCACTAGCGGGAAACACAGATACGCAGTATTTT | CASSSYSLAGNTDTQYF
TRBJ1-4 | TRBV6-4 | NA | NA | TGTGCCAGCAGTGACTCCCACAGCCCAGCAACTAATGAAAAACTGTTTTTT | CASSDSHSPATNEKLFF